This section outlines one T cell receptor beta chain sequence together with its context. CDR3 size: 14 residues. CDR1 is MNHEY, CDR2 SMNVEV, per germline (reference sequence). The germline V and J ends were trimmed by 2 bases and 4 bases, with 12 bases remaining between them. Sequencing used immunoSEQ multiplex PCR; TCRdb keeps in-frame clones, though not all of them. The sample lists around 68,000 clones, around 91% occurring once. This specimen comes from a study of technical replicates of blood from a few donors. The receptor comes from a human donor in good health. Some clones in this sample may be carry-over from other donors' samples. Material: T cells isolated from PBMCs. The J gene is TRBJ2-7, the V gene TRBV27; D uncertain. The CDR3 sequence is CASSLHRVGYEQYF. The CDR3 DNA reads TGTGCCAGCAGTTTACACCGGGTAGGATACGAGCAGTACTTC.